What follows are 23 T cell receptor beta chains derived from one specimen sequenced in a study of T cell responses to AZD1222 COVID-19 vaccine. Sequencing used immunoSEQ multiplex PCR; TCRdb keeps in-frame clones, though not all of them. The repertoire holds about 130,000 clones, with 80% to 90% as singletons. The specimen was peripheral blood, collected on day 0 of AZD1222 vaccination. The source of these receptors is an adult in good health.

For the CDR3, the DNA is TGTGCCAGCAGCTTAACCGGGACCGGTTATGGCTACACCTTC. Encoded protein: CASSLTGTGYGYTF. This chain joins TRBV11-3 and TRBJ1-2; D may be TRBD1 (5 bases). The CDR3 is 14 residues long. Germline values: CDR1 SGHNT, CDR2 YENEEA. Trimming removed 2 bases from V and 5 bases from J, with 12 bases in between.

This chain joins TRBV6-5 and TRBJ2-3; the match to TRBD2 covers 9 bases. Trimming took 10 bases from V and 1 from J; bases not matched to a gene: 9. This CDR3 has 15 amino acids. Germline lookup yields CDR1 MNHEY and CDR2 SVGAGI. CDR3 residues: CATREGAGGTDTQYF. The CDR3 bases are TGTGCCACGCGGGAGGGAGCGGGGGGCACAGATACGCAGTATTTT.

The chain carries TRBV4-1 and TRBJ2-5, with D hard to call. Trimming cost V 1 base and J 4 bases, with 16 bases left between them. The CDR3 length is 16 residues. Germline CDR1 MGHRA, CDR2 YSYEKL. CDR3 region: CASSQGPHLKGETQYF. The CDR3 region has the DNA TGCGCCAGCAGCCAAGGGCCACATTTGAAGGGAGAGACCCAGTACTTC.

The chain uses TRBV7-8 and TRBJ1-6, with a possible D match to TRBD1 (5 bases). The CDR3 consists of 16 residues. CDR1 is SGHVS, CDR2 FQNEAQ, per germline. Trimming took 5 bases from V and 5 from J, leaving 16 bases between them. The CDR3 DNA reads as TGTGCCAGCAGCCCCCAATTGATGGGGGATAATTCACCCCTCCACTTT. It is translated as CASSPQLMGDNSPLHF.

The V gene is TRBV2, the J gene TRBJ1-1; no firm D call. Germline V gene sequence: CDR1 SNHLY, CDR2 FYNNEI. Deletions cut 8 bases from V and 6 bases from J, with 19 bases between. The CDR3 has 14 residues. This chain's CDR3 is CASGSRRQASEAFF. The CDR3 DNA follows: TGTGCCAGCGGGTCCCGGAGGCAGGCGTCTGAAGCTTTCTTT. Using reference TRBV2 and TRBJ1-1 for the parts outside the CDR3, the full variable domain is EPEVTQTPSHQVTQMGQEVILRCVPISNHLYFYWYRQILGQKVEFLVSFYNNEISEKSEIFDDQFSVERPDGSNFTLKIRSTKLEDSAMYFCASGSRRQASEAFFGQGTRLTVV.

V gene TRBV6-5 combines with J gene TRBJ1-3; 7 positions match TRBD1. Per the germline V gene, CDR1 is MNHEY and CDR2 is SVGAGI. The CDR3 is 16 amino acids. V shed 0 bases and J 3 bases; nucleotides not matched to a gene: 5. The CDR3 here is CASSYSRQGGGNTIYF. CDR3 coding DNA: TGTGCCAGCAGTTACTCGAGGCAGGGGGGTGGAAACACCATATATTTT.

The chain combines TRBV11-2 with TRBJ1-5; no clear D gene. CDR3 length equals 13 residues. CDR1 SGHAT and CDR2 FQNNGV come from the germline V gene. Trimming pared 1 base from V and 7 bases from J, leaving 8 bases between. CDR3 DNA sequence: TGTGCCAGCAGCTTAGGATTGTGGCAGCCCCAGCATTTT. Its protein is CASSLGLWQPQHF.

The gene calls are TRBV5-1 and TRBJ1-1; the D is unclear. This CDR3 comprises 13 residues. Trimming took off 1 base at V and 3 bases at J, with 7 bases between the two ends. Germline V CDR1 and CDR2: SGHRS, YFSETQ. In DNA form, the CDR3 reads TGCGCCAGCAGCTTGTCGGGCTACACTGAAGCTTTCTTT. Protein sequence: CASSLSGYTEAFF.

The chain is built from TRBV25-1 and TRBJ1-2, with 10 bases lining up with TRBD1. Per the germline V gene, CDR1 is MGHDK and CDR2 is SYGVNS. The CDR3 spans 17 residues. With V trimmed by 5 bases and J by 11 bases, 20 bases remained unmatched. The CDR3 here is CASSPSGTGAALGSYTF. The CDR3 region has the DNA TGTGCCAGCAGTCCCTCCGGGACAGGGGCCGCCCTGGGTTCTTACACCTTC.

The rearrangement uses TRBV3-1 (or the pseudogene TRBV3-2) and TRBJ1-2; no clear D gene. Trimming removed 5 bases from V and 1 base from J, with 11 bases in between. Germline lookup yields CDR1 LGHDT and CDR2 YNNKEL (reference sequence). The CDR3 contains 14 residues. The CDR3 is CASSGRAYNYGYTF. CDR3 DNA: TGTGCCAGCAGCGGGCGGGCATATAACTATGGCTACACCTTC.

The V and J genes are TRBV4-1 and TRBJ2-3; 7 nucleotides match TRBD1. Germline V lookup: CDR1 MGHRA, CDR2 YSYEKL. The CDR3 has 12 residues. Trimming took 2 bases from V and 10 from J; bases not matched to a gene: 3. The CDR3 DNA sequence: TGCGCCAGCAGCCAATCAGGGGGTCCGCAGTATTTT. This encodes CASSQSGGPQYF.

The table lists this clone with a count of one. V usage is TRBV10-3 and J usage is TRBJ1-1; 7 nucleotides match TRBD1. The CDR3 has 13 residues. J lost 6 bases, V lost 6 bases, and 7 bases had no gene match. The V gene's germline CDR1 is ENHRY and CDR2 SYGVKD. The CDR3: CAIRGTGAPEAFF. In DNA, the CDR3 is TGTGCCATCAGGGGAACAGGGGCCCCTGAAGCTTTCTTT.

The chain is built from TRBV24-1 and TRBJ2-7; D unresolved. Per the germline V gene, CDR1 is KGHDR and CDR2 is SFDVKD. The CDR3 extends over 15 amino acids. V lost 4 bases and J lost 0, with 12 bases in between. As DNA, the CDR3 is TGTGCCACCAGTGAGGGTCGGCAGAGCTCCTACGAGCAGTACTTC. Translating it yields CATSEGRQSSYEQYF.

The DNA of the CDR3 is TGCGCCAGCAGCCAAGATCCCAGGGTAAGTCAGCCCCAGCATTTT. Protein: CASSQDPRVSQPQHF. V and J are TRBV4-1 and TRBJ1-5; D possibly corresponds to TRBD1 (5 bases). Trimming stripped 0 bases from V and 6 bases from J, with 12 bases between. CDR1 and CDR2 from the germline V gene are MGHRA and YSYEKL. CDR3 size: 15 residues.

This clone was observed a single time. The rearrangement links TRBV19 to TRBJ1-4, with unresolved D. The germline V gene encodes CDR1 LNHDA and CDR2 SQIVND (reference sequence). This CDR3 region has 12 residues. Trimming took 10 bases from V and 8 from J, leaving 14 bases between them. The CDR3 sequence: CATRFPGEKLFF. The DNA for the CDR3 is TGTGCCACCCGGTTCCCTGGGGAAAAACTGTTTTTT.

The J gene is TRBJ1-1, the V gene TRBV6-5; maybe TRBD1 (6 bases). This CDR3 region has 14 residues. Germline V gene lookup returns CDR1 MNHEY and CDR2 SVGAGI. V lost 2 bases to trimming and J lost 7 bases, with 14 bases between them. In nucleotides, the CDR3 is TGTGCCAGCAGTTACCCCAGGGGAAATGGTGAAGCTTTCTTT. It is translated as CASSYPRGNGEAFF.

CDR3: CASSLSGGGTEAFF. CDR3 DNA sequence: TGCGCCAGCAGCTTGTCGGGGGGCGGAACTGAAGCTTTCTTT. J is TRBJ1-1 and V is TRBV5-1; perhaps TRBD1 as D (6 bases). The CDR3 consists of 14 residues. CDR1 and CDR2 (germline): SGHRS, YFSETQ. Trimming shortened V by 1 base and J by 5 bases, and 12 bases separated the two germline ends.

The chain combines TRBV7-3 with TRBJ2-2; a possible D gene is TRBD2 (5 bases). V gave up 2 bases and J gave up 6 bases, with 13 bases separating them. The CDR3 contains 15 residues. Germline CDR1 reads SGHTA; CDR2 reads FQGTGA. The CDR3 region is CASSLAGYGAGELFF. As DNA, the CDR3 is TGTGCCAGCAGCTTAGCGGGTTATGGCGCCGGGGAGCTGTTTTTT.

The chain has TRBV2 and TRBJ1-1, with a weak D call TRBD1 (6 bases). V was cut by 10 bases and J by 0 bases, with 21 bases left in between. The CDR3 runs 16 residues. Germline V gene data show CDR1 as SNHLY and CDR2 as FYNNEI. CDR3 amino acids: CATGGSAGTMNTEAFF. The CDR3 DNA sequence: TGTGCCACTGGGGGGTCGGCAGGGACAATGAACACTGAAGCTTTCTTT.

This clone turned up a few times. This chain joins TRBV7-8 and TRBJ1-5; unclear D gene. CDR3 size: 16 residues. CDR1 SGHVS and CDR2 FQNEAQ come from the germline V gene. The V gene lost 0 bases and the J gene lost 0 bases, with 9 bases spanning the gap. The CDR3 DNA follows: TGTGCCAGCAGCTTAGCGGGCAGCTATAGCAATCAGCCCCAGCATTTT. Translation gives CASSLAGSYSNQPQHF.

This sequence joins TRBV6-4 and TRBJ2-6; D gene uncertain. V was trimmed by 6 bases and J by 1 base, leaving 13 bases between them. The CDR3 spans 16 residues. Per the germline V gene, CDR1 is MRHNA and CDR2 is SNTAGT. Written as DNA, the CDR3 is TGTGCCAGCAGGATGAGTATAGGATCTGGGGCCAACGTCCTGACTTTC. The encoded protein is CASRMSIGSGANVLTF.

This clone was detected a few times. The genes are TRBV10-1 and TRBJ2-3; 9 bases fit TRBD2. The CDR3 has 16 amino acids. Germline CDR1 WNHNN, CDR2 SYGVQD (reference sequence). The J segment lost 1 base and the V segment lost 3 bases, leaving 5 bases of the junction unmatched. The CDR3 loop is CASSDSSGGRTDTQYF. Here the CDR3 DNA reads TGCGCCAGCAGTGATTCCAGCGGGGGGCGCACAGATACGCAGTATTTT.

J is TRBJ2-2 and V is TRBV5-6, with D perhaps given as TRBD1 or TRBD2 (6 bases each). Between the trimmed V and J ends, which lost 3 bases and 3 bases, there was a span of 12 bases. In germline, CDR1 is SGHDT, CDR2 YYEEEE. This CDR3 is 15 amino acids long. CDR3 in DNA: TGTGCCAGCAGCTGGGAGGACAGAGACACCGGGGAGCTGTTTTTT. Encoded protein: CASSWEDRDTGELFF.